This TCR beta chain appears in the sequencing data of a study of control samples from healthy donors and cancer patients. In germline, CDR1 is SGHRS, CDR2 YFSETQ. The J segment lost 1 base and the V segment lost 4 bases, leaving 5 bases of the junction unmatched. The CDR3 totals 15 residues. The table came from immunoSEQ multiplex PCR; TCRdb's copy has only in-frame clones and leaves some out. The profile shows about 83,000 clones, roughly 91% of them singletons. The rearrangement links TRBV5-1 to TRBJ1-5; 7 bases match TRBD1. The clonotype comes from a man aged 45-60 years in good health. The source material was blood. CDR3 bases: TGCGCCAGCAGCAAGGACAGGAGAAGCAATCAGCCCCAGCATTTT. It codes for CASSKDRRSNQPQHF.